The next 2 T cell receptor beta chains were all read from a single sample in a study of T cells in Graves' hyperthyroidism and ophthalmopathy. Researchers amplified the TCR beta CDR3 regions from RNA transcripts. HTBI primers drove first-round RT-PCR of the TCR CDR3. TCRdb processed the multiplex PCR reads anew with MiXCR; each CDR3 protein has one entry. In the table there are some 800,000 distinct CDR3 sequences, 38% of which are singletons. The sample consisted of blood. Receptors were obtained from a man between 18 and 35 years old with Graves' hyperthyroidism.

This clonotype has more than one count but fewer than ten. The CDR3 reads CASSDKGAGNTIYF. The CDR3 DNA is TGTGCCAGCAGCGATAAAGGGGCTGGAAACACCATATATTTT. The rearrangement links TRBV6-1 to TRBJ1-3; D possibly corresponds to TRBD1 (5 bases). Between the trimmed V and J ends, which lost 6 bases and 2 bases, there was a span of 11 bases. The length of the CDR3 is 14 residues. Germline CDR1 MNHNS, CDR2 SASEGT.

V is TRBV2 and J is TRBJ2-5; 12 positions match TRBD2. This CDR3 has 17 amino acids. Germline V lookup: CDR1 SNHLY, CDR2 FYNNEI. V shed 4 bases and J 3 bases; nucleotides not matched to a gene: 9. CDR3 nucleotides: TGTGCCAGCAGTGGACTAGCGGGGGCCTACCCAAAAGAGACCCAGTACTTC. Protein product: CASSGLAGAYPKETQYF. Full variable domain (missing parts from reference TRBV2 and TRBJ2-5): EPEVTQTPSHQVTQMGQEVILRCVPISNHLYFYWYRQILGQKVEFLVSFYNNEISEKSEIFDDQFSVERPDGSNFTLKIRSTKLEDSAMYFCASSGLAGAYPKETQYFGPGTRLLVL.